This TCR beta chain was recorded in a study of blood T cell repertoires in COVID-19. Clones were sequenced by immunoSEQ multiplex PCR, and TCRdb holds only the in-frame ones, with some missing. The sample comprises about 250,000 clones, roughly 83% of which are singletons, and roughly 6.2% rests with the top ten. V was shortened by 1 base and J by 0 bases, with 18 bases between the two germline ends. This CDR3 has 18 amino acids. CDR1 and CDR2 from the germline V gene are LGHDT and YNNKEL (reference sequence). The clonotype was recovered from a woman older than 75 with COVID-19, enrolled during active disease. The gene calls are TRBV3-1 (or the pseudogene TRBV3-2) and TRBJ1-1, with D perhaps matching TRBD1 (5 bases). Sequenced: peripheral blood. The CDR3 DNA reads as TGTGCCAGCAGCCAAGTGTACATAGGTAACAGGATGAACACTGAAGCTTTCTTT. This codes for CASSQVYIGNRMNTEAFF.